This T cell receptor (beta chain) comes out of a study of shared clonotypes between healthy human individuals. Clones were read by immunoSEQ multiplex PCR, and TCRdb kept only the in-frame ones, dropping some. The sample records roughly 450,000 clones, roughly 78% being singletons. The CDR3 length is 15 residues. The germline gives CDR1 MNHEY, CDR2 SVGAGI. V was pared by 0 bases and J by 4 bases, with 11 bases between. Sequencing was done on a sample of PBMCs. This sequence originates from a woman aged 40-49 years in good health. Some clones in this sample may be carry-over from other donors' samples. The gene calls are TRBV6-5 and TRBJ2-3; tentatively, D is TRBD2 (5 bases). In DNA form, the CDR3 reads TGTGCCAGCAGTTACTCTCATGACGGGGCAGATACGCAGTATTTT. It yields the protein CASSYSHDGADTQYF.